This TCR beta chain is from a study of blood T cell repertoires in COVID-19. In the study overall: Specimens from acute and convalescent COVID-19 originated in the United States, Italy and Spain.

Trimming shortened V by 1 base and J by 4 bases, and 10 bases separated the two germline ends. Germline assignment: CDR1 SGHRS and CDR2 YFSETQ. The CDR3 contains 14 residues. Sequencing used immunoSEQ multiplex PCR; TCRdb keeps in-frame clones, though not all of them. The data show 100,000 to 150,000 clones, roughly 86% seen once. J is TRBJ2-3 and V is TRBV5-1; D might be TRBD2 (5 bases). This TCR derives from a woman aged 65 to 85 with COVID-19, enrolled during active disease. The specimen sequenced was peripheral blood. The CDR3 is CASSLSLAPDTQYF. DNA for the CDR3: TGCGCCAGCAGCTTGTCTCTAGCCCCAGATACGCAGTATTTT.